The next 30 T cell receptor beta chains were all read from a single sample in a study of blood T cells in healthy people across ages. Through a sample-barcoded 5' primer and a J-beta primer mix, a second PCR was run for 7 to 11 cycles. In TCRdb, the 5' RACE reads were re-called with MiXCR into one record per CDR3 protein. The sample lists hundreds of thousands of distinct CDR3 sequences, about 56% seen once, with about 26% in the top ten. Sequencing was carried out using blood. The receptors here all came from a man between 35 and 55 years old in good health.

This sequence joins TRBV20-1 and TRBJ2-5; D call uncertain. The end of the DNA aligns better with TRBJ2-4, so the J call may be wrong. The CDR3 has 14 residues. CDR1 and CDR2 (germline): DFQATT, SNEGSKA (reference sequence). CDR3 protein: CSARSAVAKNIQYF. The CDR3 nucleotides read TGCAGTGCTAGGTCGGCCGTAGCCAAAAACATTCAGTACTTC.

Notes on this clonotype: A much larger clone sits a single nucleotide away, making a read error possible. V gene TRBV20-1 combines with J gene TRBJ2-7, with D perhaps TRBD1 or TRBD2 (5 bases each). The V and J ends lost 6 bases and 3 bases respectively, with 15 bases between them. Germline CDR1 and CDR2: DFQATT and SNEGSKA (reference sequence). The CDR3 has 13 residues. The CDR3 spells CSAKDGTDYEQYF. DNA for the CDR3: TGCAGTGCAAAAGACGGGACCGACTACGAGCAGTACTTC.

The chain employs TRBV12-3 or TRBV12-4 and TRBJ2-7, with D possibly called TRBD1 or TRBD2 (5 bases each). The CDR3 covers 14 residues. The germline V and J ends were trimmed by 3 bases and 6 bases, with 15 bases remaining between them. Here the CDR3 reads CASSLGTDGAEQYF. The CDR3 nucleotides read TGTGCCAGCAGTTTGGGGACGGACGGCGCCGAGCAGTACTTC.

In its sample, this clonotype was seen a few times. The V gene is TRBV20-1, the J gene TRBJ2-3; TRBD2 aligns across 7 bases. The junction had 14 bases not matched to a gene; V was cut back by 3 bases and J by 5 bases. CDR3 length equals 16 residues. Germline V lookup: CDR1 DFQATT, CDR2 SNEGSKA (reference sequence). CDR3 loop: CSASVNPGLPQDTQYF. CDR3 in DNA: TGCAGTGCTAGCGTAAACCCGGGACTACCTCAAGATACGCAGTATTTT.

This chain uses TRBV3-1 with TRBJ1-4; 8 bases map to TRBD1. The CDR3 is made up of 16 amino acids. CDR1 and CDR2 (germline): LGHDT, YNNKEL (reference sequence). V shed 4 bases, J shed 8 bases, and the junction held 12 bases outside the gene matches. In DNA form, the CDR3 reads TGTGCCAGCAGCCCCTGGGTGACAGGGGCAGGAGAAAAACTGTTTTTT. Protein: CASSPWVTGAGEKLFF.

J is TRBJ1-5 and V is TRBV28; D might be TRBD1 (6 bases). V lost 6 bases and J lost 0, with 18 bases in between. This CDR3 comprises 17 residues. Looked up from germline, CDR1 is MDHEN and CDR2 is SYDVKM. The CDR3 DNA reads TGTGCCAGCAGCCCTGATAATACAGGGAATAGCAATCAGCCCCAGCATTTT. It codes for CASSPDNTGNSNQPQHF.

This clonotype was recorded a few times. Compared with germline, one end of the junction differs, possibly owing to a read error. The V and J genes are TRBV7-2 and TRBJ2-7; D remains unclear. This CDR3 contains 12 residues. Germline-derived CDR1 and CDR2 are SGHTA and FQGNSA. CDR3 residues: CAISLDGYEQYF. In nucleotides, the CDR3 is TGTGCCATCAGCTTAGATGGGTACGAGCAGTACTTC.

The chain recombines TRBV11-2 with TRBJ2-7; D might be TRBD1 (6 bases). The J call is uncertain, as TRBJ2-5 better fits the DNA end. Germline lookup yields CDR1 SGHAT and CDR2 FQNNGV. The CDR3 sequence is 15 residues long. In DNA form, the CDR3 reads TGTGCCAGCAGCCTCGGGACATCGAGAGGGGAGACCCAGTACTTC. Protein product: CASSLGTSRGETQYF.

This clonotype was seen more than once but under ten times. The chain employs TRBV28 and TRBJ1-2; D ambiguous. CDR1 and CDR2 (germline): MDHEN, SYDVKM. This CDR3 is 12 amino acids long. V lost 3 bases to trimming and J lost 3 bases, with 5 bases between them. In nucleotides, the CDR3 is TGTGCCAGCAGTTTTCAAGACTATGGCTACACCTTC. Translating it yields CASSFQDYGYTF.

In its sample, this clonotype was seen a few times. The gene calls are TRBV12-3 or TRBV12-4 and TRBJ2-3; 8 bases match TRBD2. The CDR3 has 12 amino acids. The V gene end was trimmed by 10 bases and the J gene end by 4 bases; junction bases not matched to a gene: 4. DNA for the CDR3: TGTGCCACCCGGGGGGGCGCAGATACGCAGTATTTT. It encodes CATRGGADTQYF.

The chain is built from TRBV7-2 and TRBJ2-4; 7 bases line up with TRBD2. The trim removed 1 base at V and 6 bases at J, leaving 15 bases unmatched. Germline V gene lookup returns CDR1 SGHTA and CDR2 FQGNSA. This CDR3 spans 18 amino acids. The CDR3 DNA sequence: TGTGCCAGCAGCTTAGTTTCCGGGACTAACGGGGGACGAAACATTCAGTACTTC. Translated: CASSLVSGTNGGRNIQYF. The whole variable domain, filled in from reference TRBV7-2 and TRBJ2-4, reads GAGVSQSPSNKVTEKGKDVELRCDPISGHTALYWYRQSLGQGLEFLIYFQGNSAPDKSGLPSDRFSAERTGGSVSTLTIQRTQQEDSAVYLCASSLVSGTNGGRNIQYFGAGTRLSVL.

V usage is TRBV4-3 and J usage is TRBJ1-2, with unresolved D. CDR1 LGHNA and CDR2 YSLEER come from the germline V gene. V gave up 0 bases and J gave up 1 base, with 9 bases separating them. The CDR3 contains 15 residues. The CDR3 DNA follows: TGCGCCAGCAGCCAAGAATTAACAGTTAACTATGGCTACACCTTC. This translates into CASSQELTVNYGYTF.

The J gene is TRBJ2-3, the V gene TRBV12-3 or TRBV12-4; possible D gene TRBD2, 5 bases. The V end lost 6 bases, the J end lost 2 bases, and 18 bases lay between the germline ends. The CDR3 spans 16 residues. The CDR3 loop reads CASSRGSGRTTDTQYF. The CDR3 DNA sequence: TGTGCCAGCAGCCGAGGGTCTGGAAGAACCACAGATACGCAGTATTTT.

The V call is TRBV7-9, the J call TRBJ2-5; no definite D call. V was pared by 1 base and J by 0 bases, with 6 bases between. Germline CDR1 and CDR2: SEHNR and FQNEAQ (reference sequence). This CDR3 spans 14 amino acids. In nucleotides, the CDR3 is TGTGCCAGCAGCTTAGGCAGATACCAAGAGACCCAGTACTTC. Translation gives CASSLGRYQETQYF.

The V call is TRBV7-6, the J call TRBJ2-1, with a weak D call TRBD2 (6 bases). Trimming shortened V by 6 bases and J by 8 bases, and 20 bases separated the two germline ends. Looked up from germline, CDR1 is SGHVS and CDR2 is FNYEAQ. The CDR3 runs to 15 residues. The CDR3 DNA is TGTGCCAGCAGTCAGGCGGGACTCGCGCTAGATGAGCAGTTCTTC. It codes for CASSQAGLALDEQFF.

The chain employs TRBV7-2 and TRBJ2-2; weak D call: TRBD2 (6 bases). V was clipped by 1 base and J by 9 bases, with 15 bases between them. Germline V gives CDR1 SGHTA, CDR2 FQGNSA. This CDR3 region has 15 residues. The CDR3 loop is CASSLEWTNERELFF. The CDR3 nucleotides are TGTGCCAGCAGCTTAGAGTGGACTAACGAGCGGGAGCTGTTTTTT.

A note on this clonotype: A read error may be the cause here, since a much bigger clone is one base away. The gene calls are TRBV6-1 and TRBJ2-5; 7 positions agree with TRBD1. The length of the CDR3 is 15 residues. The germline gives CDR1 MNHNS, CDR2 SASEGT. J lost 11 bases, V lost 4 bases, and 16 bases had no gene match. Written as DNA, the CDR3 is TGTGCCAGCAGTGGGGACAGCGGCCGCTCCTACGGGCAGTACTTC. Residues: CASSGDSGRSYGQYF.

This chain uses TRBV9 with TRBJ2-1; D not certain. The V end was cut by 4 bases, the J end by 7 bases, with 9 bases between. This CDR3 spans 12 amino acids. The germline V gene has CDR1 SGDLS and CDR2 YYNGEE. CDR3 in DNA: TGTGCCAGCAGCACTTCCGTAAATGAGCAGTTCTTC. It yields the protein CASSTSVNEQFF.

V usage is TRBV5-6 and J usage is TRBJ2-4; 8 bases are a match to TRBD2. Trimming at V came to 3 bases and at J to 7 bases, leaving 6 bases not matched to a gene. The germline gives CDR1 SGHDT, CDR2 YYEEEE. The CDR3 loop spans 14 amino acids. The CDR3 DNA is TGTGCCAGCAGCTCTTGGCCGGGGGGGAACATTCAGTACTTC. Translation: CASSSWPGGNIQYF.

This clonotype was seen ten or more times. This chain uses TRBV7-2 with TRBJ2-7; the match to TRBD2 covers 11 bases. V trimming: 5 bases; J trimming: 2 bases; junction bases outside the gene matches: 5. The CDR3 loop spans 15 amino acids. Germline V gene sequence: CDR1 SGHTA, CDR2 FQGNSA. This CDR3 reads CASSLTSGSTYEQYF. DNA for the CDR3: TGTGCCAGCAGCCTCACTAGCGGGAGTACCTACGAGCAGTACTTC.

V gene TRBV3-1 combines with J gene TRBJ2-7; D unclear. The better agreement between TRBJ2-5 and the DNA end casts doubt on the J call. Germline loops: CDR1 LGHDT, CDR2 YNNKEL (reference sequence). The CDR3 extends over 13 amino acids. The CDR3 sequence: CASSQESRGTQYF. The CDR3 bases are TGTGCCAGCAGCCAAGAAAGTCGCGGGACCCAGTACTTC.

This chain joins TRBV14 and TRBJ1-1; D is unresolved. The CDR3 extends over 13 amino acids. Germline V lookup: CDR1 SGHDN, CDR2 FVKESK. The V and J ends lost 3 bases and 7 bases respectively, with 12 bases between them. DNA of the CDR3: TGTGCCAGCAGCCACCCCGACATGTATGAAGCTTTCTTT. It encodes CASSHPDMYEAFF. Based on the CDR3 plus reference TRBV14 and TRBJ1-1, the full variable domain is EAGVTQFPSHSVIEKGQTVTLRCDPISGHDNLYWYRRVMGKEIKFLLHFVKESKQDESGMPNNRFLAERTGGTYSTLKVQPAELEDSGVYFCASSHPDMYEAFFGQGTRLTVV.

The chain uses TRBV28 and TRBJ1-4, with D maybe TRBD1 (5 bases). The CDR3 loop spans 14 amino acids. Trimming stripped 6 bases from V and 7 bases from J, with 15 bases between. Germline CDR1 is MDHEN and CDR2 is SYDVKM. CDR3 nucleotides: TGTGCCAGCAGCTCCCCGGGACGGGGTGAAAAACTGTTTTTT. Protein product: CASSSPGRGEKLFF.

The rearrangement joins TRBV15 to TRBJ1-2, with 7 bases matching TRBD1. The CDR3 runs 14 residues. Germline V gene data show CDR1 as LNHNV and CDR2 as YYDKDF (reference sequence). The trim removed 2 bases at V and 1 base at J, leaving 1 base unmatched. The CDR3 bases are TGTGCCACCAGCAGAAGACAGGGTAACTATGGCTACACCTTC. Translation gives CATSRRQGNYGYTF.

In this sample, this clonotype turned up a few times. V is TRBV20-1 and J is TRBJ2-1; D unclear. CDR3 size: 12 residues. In germline, CDR1 is DFQATT, CDR2 SNEGSKA (reference sequence). The ends were cut back, 0 bases at V and 0 bases at J, with 0 bases in the middle. The CDR3 bases are TGCAGTGCTAGAGACTCCTACAATGAGCAGTTCTTC. Translating gives CSARDSYNEQFF.

This sequence joins TRBV27 and TRBJ1-6; TRBD1 matches at 10 bases. J lost 3 bases, V lost 6 bases, and 14 bases had no gene match. CDR1 is MNHEY, CDR2 SMNVEV, per germline (reference sequence). This CDR3 region has 19 residues. CDR3 loop: CASSSHTKTGGRYNSPLHF. The CDR3 DNA reads as TGTGCCAGCAGCAGCCACACCAAGACAGGGGGCCGCTATAATTCACCCCTCCACTTT.

The chain employs TRBV5-1 and TRBJ2-6; D not certain. Trimming pared 4 bases from V and 0 bases from J, leaving 14 bases between. Germline V gene data show CDR1 as SGHRS and CDR2 as YFSETQ. This CDR3 is 17 amino acids long. CDR3 sequence reads: CASSKEVLGSGANVLTF. Here the CDR3 DNA reads TGCGCCAGCAGCAAAGAGGTATTAGGCTCTGGGGCCAACGTCCTGACTTTC.

This clonotype was counted a few times. The V call is TRBV7-2, the J call TRBJ2-5, with TRBD2 matching over 7 bases. The germline V gene encodes CDR1 SGHTA and CDR2 FQGNSA. This CDR3 is 15 amino acids long. Germline trimming cut 3 bases from V and 3 bases from J; bases unmatched to any gene: 7. CDR3 amino acids: CASSFGGGEKETQYF. CDR3 DNA sequence: TGTGCCAGCAGCTTTGGCGGGGGAGAGAAAGAGACCCAGTACTTC.

This clonotype has a handful of counts. This chain uses TRBV7-3 with TRBJ2-3, with D maybe TRBD2 (5 bases). The CDR3 has 14 amino acids. CDR1 is SGHTA and CDR2 is FQGTGA in the germline V gene. V dropped 1 base and J dropped 4 bases, with 9 bases sitting between them. CDR3 coding DNA: TGTGCCAGCAGCTTAAGAGGGTATCCAGATACGCAGTATTTT. Its protein is CASSLRGYPDTQYF. The whole variable domain, remainder taken from reference TRBV7-3 and TRBJ2-3, is GAGVSQTPSNKVTEKGKYVELRCDPISGHTALYWYRQSLGQGPEFLIYFQGTGAADDSGLPNDRFFAVRPEGSVSTLKIQRTERGDSAVYLCASSLRGYPDTQYFGPGTRLTVL.

This clonotype showed up just a few times. The chain uses TRBV20-1 and TRBJ2-5; D gene uncertain. Germline assignment: CDR1 DFQATT and CDR2 SNEGSKA (reference sequence). The CDR3 sequence is 12 residues long. V lost 3 bases to trimming and J lost 11 bases, with 16 bases between them. The CDR3 nucleotides are TGCAGTGCTAGTGACCAGACGGAAGAGCAGTACTTC. Protein product: CSASDQTEEQYF.